This section outlines one T cell receptor beta chain sequence together with its context. Its matching antigen is unknown. Libraries of TCR beta came from iRepertoire HTBI primers plus Arm-PCR of CDR3 regions. TCRdb independently ran MiXCR on the multiplex PCR reads; one entry per CDR3 protein. The table has hundreds of thousands of distinct CDR3 sequences, 25% to 35% seen once. The sample is drawn from a study of regulatory T cells in long-lasting Graves disease. Per the germline V gene, CDR1 is MNHEY and CDR2 is SVGEGT. V was clipped by 5 bases and J by 0 bases, with 14 bases between them. The CDR3 sequence is 16 residues long. Time point noted: persistent/refractory GD, antithyroid drugs over 5 years with positive TRAb. The TCR library was prepared using RNA isolated from PBMCs. Findings and limits, study-wide: Researchers reported studying only peripheral blood, not thyroid tissue.

This chain links TRBV6-2 or TRBV6-3 with TRBJ2-4; weak D call: TRBD2 (6 bases). The receptor was derived from a female donor with Graves disease. The source material was peripheral blood mononuclear cells (PBMCs), sampled when the disease was refractory, from a patient treated with antithyroid drugs. CDR3 nucleotides: TGTGCCAGCAGTCGTTCGCCGGGACTAGCCAAAAACATTCAGTACTTC. This codes for CASSRSPGLAKNIQYF.